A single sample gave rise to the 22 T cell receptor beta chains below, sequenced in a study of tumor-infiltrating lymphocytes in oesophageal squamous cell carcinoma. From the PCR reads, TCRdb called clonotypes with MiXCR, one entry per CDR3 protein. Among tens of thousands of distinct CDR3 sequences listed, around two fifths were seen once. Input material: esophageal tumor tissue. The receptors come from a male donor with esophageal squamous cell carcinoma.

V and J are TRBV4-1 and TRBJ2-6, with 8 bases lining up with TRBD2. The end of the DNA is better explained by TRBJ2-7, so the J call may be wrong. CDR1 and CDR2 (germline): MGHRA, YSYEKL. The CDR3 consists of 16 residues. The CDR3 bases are TGCGCCAGCAGCCAAGTCGATAGCGGGATAGTTAATGAGCAGTACTTC. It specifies CASSQVDSGIVNEQYF.

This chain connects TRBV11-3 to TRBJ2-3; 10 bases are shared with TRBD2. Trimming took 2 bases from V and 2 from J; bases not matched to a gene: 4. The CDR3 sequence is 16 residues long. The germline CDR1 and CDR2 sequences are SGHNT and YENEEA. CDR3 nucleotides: TGTGCCAGCAGCTTATCTGGGACTAGCGTCACAGATACGCAGTATTTT. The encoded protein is CASSLSGTSVTDTQYF. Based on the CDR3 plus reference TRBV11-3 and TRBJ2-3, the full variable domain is EAGVVQSPRYKIIEKKQPVAFWCNPISGHNTLYWYLQNLGQGPELLIRYENEEAVDDSQLPKDRFSAERLKGVDSTLKIQPAELGDSAVYLCASSLSGTSVTDTQYFGPGTRLTVL.

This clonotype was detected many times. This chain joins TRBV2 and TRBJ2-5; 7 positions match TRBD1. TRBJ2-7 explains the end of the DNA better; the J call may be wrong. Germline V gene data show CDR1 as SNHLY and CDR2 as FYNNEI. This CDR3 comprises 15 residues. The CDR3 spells CASSEAGDSSYEQYF. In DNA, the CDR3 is TGTGCCAGCAGTGAAGCGGGGGACAGTTCCTACGAGCAGTACTTC.

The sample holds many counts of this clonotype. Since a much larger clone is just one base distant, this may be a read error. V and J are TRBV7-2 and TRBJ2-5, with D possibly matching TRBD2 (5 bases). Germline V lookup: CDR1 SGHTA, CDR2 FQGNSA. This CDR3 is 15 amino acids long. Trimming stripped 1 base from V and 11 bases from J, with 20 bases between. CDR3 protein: CASSLVWGADNEQYF. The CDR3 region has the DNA TGTGCCAGCAGCTTAGTATGGGGAGCCGACAATGAGCAGTACTTC.

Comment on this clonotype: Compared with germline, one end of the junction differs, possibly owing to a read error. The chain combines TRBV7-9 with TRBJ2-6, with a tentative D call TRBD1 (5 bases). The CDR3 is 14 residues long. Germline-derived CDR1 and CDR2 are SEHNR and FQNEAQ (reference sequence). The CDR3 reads CASSNRQSTDTRYF. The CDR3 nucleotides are TGTGCCAGCAGCAATCGACAGAGCACAGATACGCGGTACTTC.

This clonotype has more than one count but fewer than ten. CDR3 in amino acids: CASSYQRSTDTQYF. CDR3 DNA sequence: TGTGCCAGCAGTTACCAGCGGAGCACAGATACGCAGTATTTT. The V gene is TRBV12-3 or TRBV12-4, the J gene TRBJ2-3; perhaps TRBD2 as D (5 bases). V dropped 4 bases and J dropped 0 bases, with 8 bases sitting between them. CDR3 size: 14 residues.

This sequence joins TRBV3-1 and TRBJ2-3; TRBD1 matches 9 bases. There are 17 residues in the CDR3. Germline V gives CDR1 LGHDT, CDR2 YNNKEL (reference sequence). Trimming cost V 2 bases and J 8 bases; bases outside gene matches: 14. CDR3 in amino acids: CASSQNSGTGTGSTQYF. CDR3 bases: TGTGCCAGCAGCCAAAACTCCGGGACAGGGACGGGCAGTACGCAGTATTTT.

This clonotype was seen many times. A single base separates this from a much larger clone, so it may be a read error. The CDR3 DNA reads TGTGCCAGCAGTGTGGACAGGGCCAATGAGCAGTACTTC. Encoded protein: CASSVDRANEQYF. This chain connects TRBV25-1 to TRBJ2-5; 8 bases line up with TRBD1. CDR3 size: 13 residues. Losses at the gene ends were 4 bases for V and 11 bases for J; bases not matched to a gene: 9. The germline CDR1 and CDR2 sequences are MGHDK and SYGVNS.

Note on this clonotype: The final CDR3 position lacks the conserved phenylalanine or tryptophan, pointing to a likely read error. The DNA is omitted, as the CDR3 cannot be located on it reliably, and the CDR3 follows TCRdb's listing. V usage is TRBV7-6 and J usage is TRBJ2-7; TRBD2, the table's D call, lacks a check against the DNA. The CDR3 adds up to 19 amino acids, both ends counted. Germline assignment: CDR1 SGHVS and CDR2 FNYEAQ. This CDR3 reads CASSQHLAGGLTDTQYFGA.

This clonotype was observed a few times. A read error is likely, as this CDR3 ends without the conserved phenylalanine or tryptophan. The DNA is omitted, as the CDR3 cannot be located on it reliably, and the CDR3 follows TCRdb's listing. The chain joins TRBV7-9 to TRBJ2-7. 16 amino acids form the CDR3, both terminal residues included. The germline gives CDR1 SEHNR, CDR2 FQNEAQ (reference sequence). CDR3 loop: CASSLERVGFGYTFGS.

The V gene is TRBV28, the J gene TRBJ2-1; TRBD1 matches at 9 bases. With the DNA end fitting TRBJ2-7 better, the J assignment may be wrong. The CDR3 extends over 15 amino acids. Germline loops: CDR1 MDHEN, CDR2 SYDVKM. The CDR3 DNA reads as TGTGCCAGCAGTCTCTCTCGGGACAGGGTCTGTGAGCAGTACTTC. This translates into CASSLSRDRVCEQYF.

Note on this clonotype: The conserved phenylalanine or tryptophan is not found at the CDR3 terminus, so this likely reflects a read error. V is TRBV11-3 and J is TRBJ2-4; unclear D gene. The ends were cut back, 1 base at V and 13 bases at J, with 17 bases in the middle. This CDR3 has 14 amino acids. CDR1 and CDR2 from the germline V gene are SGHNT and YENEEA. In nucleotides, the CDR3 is TGTGCCAGCAGCTTAGGCAGTCCTTCTGATACGCAGTACTTA. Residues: CASSLGSPSDTQYL.

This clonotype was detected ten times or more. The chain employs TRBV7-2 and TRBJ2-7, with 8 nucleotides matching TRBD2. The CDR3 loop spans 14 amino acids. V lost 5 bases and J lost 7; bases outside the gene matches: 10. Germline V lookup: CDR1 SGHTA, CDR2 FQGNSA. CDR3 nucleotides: TGTGCCAGCAGCCTCCAAGCGGGGGCCAATGAGCAGTACTTC. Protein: CASSLQAGANEQYF.

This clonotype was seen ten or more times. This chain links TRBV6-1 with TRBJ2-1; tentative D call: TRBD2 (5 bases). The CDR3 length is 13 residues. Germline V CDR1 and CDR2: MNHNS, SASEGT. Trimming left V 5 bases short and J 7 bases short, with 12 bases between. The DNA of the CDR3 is TGTGCCAGCAGTTATGGGGAGTTGAATGAGCAGTTCTTC. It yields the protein CASSYGELNEQFF.

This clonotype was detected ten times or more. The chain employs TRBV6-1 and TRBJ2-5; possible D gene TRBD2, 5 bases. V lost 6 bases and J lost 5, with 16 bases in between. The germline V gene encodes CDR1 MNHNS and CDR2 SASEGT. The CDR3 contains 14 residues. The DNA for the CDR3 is TGTGCCAGCAGCTCGCCGGGGTCCGGGGAGACCCAGTACTTC. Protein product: CASSSPGSGETQYF.

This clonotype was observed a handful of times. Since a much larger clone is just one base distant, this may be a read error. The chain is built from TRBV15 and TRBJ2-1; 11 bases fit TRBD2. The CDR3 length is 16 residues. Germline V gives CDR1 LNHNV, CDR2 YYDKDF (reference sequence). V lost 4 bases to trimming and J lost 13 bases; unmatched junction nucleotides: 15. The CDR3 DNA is TGTGCCACCAGCACAGAGGGACTAGCGGTATGGGAGACCCAGTTCTTC. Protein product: CATSTEGLAVWETQFF.

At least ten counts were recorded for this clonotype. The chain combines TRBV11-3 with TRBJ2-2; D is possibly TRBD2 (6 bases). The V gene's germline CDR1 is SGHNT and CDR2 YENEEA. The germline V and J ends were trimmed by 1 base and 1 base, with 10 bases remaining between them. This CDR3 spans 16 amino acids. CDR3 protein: CASSLGDGGNTGELFF. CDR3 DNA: TGTGCCAGCAGCTTAGGGGACGGGGGGAACACCGGGGAGCTGTTTTTT.

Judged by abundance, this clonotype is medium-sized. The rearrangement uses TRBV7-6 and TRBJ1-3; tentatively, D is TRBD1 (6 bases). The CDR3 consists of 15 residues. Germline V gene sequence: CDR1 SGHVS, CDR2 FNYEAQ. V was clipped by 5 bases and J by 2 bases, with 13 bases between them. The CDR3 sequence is CASSQGPGTGNTIYF. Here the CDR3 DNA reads TGTGCCAGCAGCCAGGGGCCAGGGACTGGAAACACCATATATTTT.

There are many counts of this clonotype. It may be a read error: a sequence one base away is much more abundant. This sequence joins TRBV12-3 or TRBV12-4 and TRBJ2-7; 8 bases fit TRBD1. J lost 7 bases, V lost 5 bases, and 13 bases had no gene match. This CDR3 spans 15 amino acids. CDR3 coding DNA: TGTGCCAGCAGTCCGGACAGGGTGCTTCACAATGAGCAGTACTTC. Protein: CASSPDRVLHNEQYF.

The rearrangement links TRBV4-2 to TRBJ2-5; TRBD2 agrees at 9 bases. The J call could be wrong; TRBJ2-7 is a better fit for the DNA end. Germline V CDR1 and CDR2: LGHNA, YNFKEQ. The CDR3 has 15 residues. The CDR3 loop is CASSLALTSGHEQYF. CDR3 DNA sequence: TGTGCCAGCAGCCTAGCCCTGACTAGCGGCCACGAGCAGTACTTC.

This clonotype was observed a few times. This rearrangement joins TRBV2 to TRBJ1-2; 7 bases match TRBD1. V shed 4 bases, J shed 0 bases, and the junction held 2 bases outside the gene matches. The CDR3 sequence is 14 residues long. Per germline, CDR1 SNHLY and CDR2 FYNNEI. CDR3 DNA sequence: TGTGCCAGCAGTGGACAGGGAACTAACTATGGCTACACCTTC. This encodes CASSGQGTNYGYTF.

The CDR3 coding sequence is TGTGCCAGCAGCTTAAAAGTGGCAGGGGGGAACAATGAGCAGTACTTC. Amino acids: CASSLKVAGGNNEQYF. This chain connects TRBV7-3 to TRBJ2-1; TRBD1 might be the D (7 bases). The better agreement between TRBJ2-7 and the DNA end casts doubt on the J call. The CDR3 extends over 16 amino acids. Looked up from germline, CDR1 is SGHTA and CDR2 is FQGTGA.